A single sample is the source of the 15 T cell receptor beta chains below, sequenced in a study of early T cells in non-severe SARS-CoV-2 infection. TCRdb re-derived calls from the 5' RACE reads in MiXCR, one entry per CDR3 protein. The data contain under 25,000 distinct CDR3 sequences, approximately 5% of them seen just once; the ten biggest clones take up 7.8%. The sequencing input was whole blood. These receptors came from an adult who was a healthcare worker with PCR-confirmed SARS-CoV-2 infection or an uninfected control (not recorded which).

This clonotype was counted at least ten times. The rearrangement uses TRBV12-3 or TRBV12-4 and TRBJ2-7, with TRBD1 as a possible D gene (5 bases). V lost 3 bases, J lost 7 bases, and 22 bases lay in between. The CDR3 totals 16 residues. CDR3 DNA: TGTGCCAGCAGTTTTGCGCTGGACAAGCCCCCTACGGAGCAGTACTTC. Its protein product is CASSFALDKPPTEQYF.

This clonotype was observed many times. The rearrangement uses TRBV6-6 and TRBJ2-1; TRBD1 agrees at 8 bases. The junction had 11 bases not matched to a gene; V was cut back by 6 bases and J by 4 bases. This CDR3 is 16 amino acids long. The V gene's germline CDR1 is MNHNY and CDR2 SVGAGI (reference sequence). The CDR3 DNA sequence: TGTGCCAGCAGCCGAACATTAGGACAGGGTTACAATGAGCAGTTCTTC. Protein product: CASSRTLGQGYNEQFF.

This clonotype showed up just a few times. This sequence joins TRBV28 and TRBJ1-6, with unresolved D. There are 14 residues in the CDR3. Germline CDR1 MDHEN, CDR2 SYDVKM. With 1 base removed from V and 5 bases from J, the gap between germline ends came to 6 bases. In nucleotides, the CDR3 is TGTGCCAGCAGTTTATACGGGAATAATTCACCCCTCCACTTT. This encodes CASSLYGNNSPLHF.

This clonotype was found a few times. The rearrangement joins TRBV6-5 to TRBJ2-4; 7 bases agree with TRBD1. The CDR3 is made up of 15 amino acids. Germline CDR1 reads MNHEY; CDR2 reads SVGAGI. With V trimmed by 2 bases and J by 7 bases, 8 bases remained unmatched. The CDR3 DNA reads TGTGCCAGCAGTTACGAATCCGGGACAGTCAACATTCAGTACTTC. This encodes CASSYESGTVNIQYF.

This clonotype is medium-sized within its sample. This rearrangement joins TRBV24-1 to TRBJ2-7; unclear D gene. This CDR3 is built from 11 residues. Germline CDR1 reads KGHDR; CDR2 reads SFDVKD. V was trimmed by 4 bases and J by 9 bases, leaving 9 bases between them. The CDR3, as DNA: TGTGCCACCAGTGAGACTGGTATGCAGTACTTC. It is translated as CATSETGMQYF.

This clonotype was recorded many times. This chain connects TRBV7-6 to TRBJ2-5; TRBD2 matches at 11 bases. CDR1 and CDR2 (germline): SGHVS, FNYEAQ. V was pared by 5 bases and J by 5 bases, with 7 bases of the junction left unmatched. This CDR3 is built from 15 residues. The CDR3 nucleotides are TGTGCCAGCAGCCAACCTAGCGGGGGGATGGAGACCCAGTACTTC. Amino acid sequence: CASSQPSGGMETQYF.

This clonotype was seen many times. The V call is TRBV28, the J call TRBJ2-7; D gene uncertain. Germline V gene sequence: CDR1 MDHEN, CDR2 SYDVKM. V was shortened by 5 bases and J by 8 bases, with 13 bases between the two germline ends. This CDR3 spans 12 amino acids. This CDR3 reads CASSGQEQKQYF. CDR3 in DNA: TGTGCCAGCAGTGGGCAGGAACAGAAGCAGTACTTC.

This clonotype was observed at least ten times. The chain links TRBV29-1 to TRBJ2-6; D gene uncertain. Germline CDR1 is SQVTM and CDR2 is ANQGSEA. CDR3 size: 15 residues. Trimming pared 4 bases from V and 1 base from J, leaving 11 bases between. CDR3 nucleotides: TGCAGCGTTGGTATTTGGGGATCTGGGGCCAACGTCCTGACTTTC. Translation gives CSVGIWGSGANVLTF.

Judged by abundance, this clonotype is medium-sized. This chain joins TRBV28 and TRBJ2-2, with D possibly matching TRBD1 (6 bases). V lost 5 bases and J 4 bases, leaving 8 bases between the germline ends. Germline V gives CDR1 MDHEN, CDR2 SYDVKM. CDR3 length: 13 amino acids. In nucleotides, the CDR3 is TGTGCCAGCAGTCCCAGGGGCACCGGGGAGCTGTTTTTT. This gives the protein CASSPRGTGELFF.

This clonotype has a count of ten or more. The chain couples TRBV10-3 to TRBJ2-7; TRBD1 matches at 7 bases. The CDR3 totals 13 residues. J was trimmed by 2 bases and V by 6 bases; bases with no gene match: 4. Germline loops: CDR1 ENHRY, CDR2 SYGVKD. The CDR3 loop is CAISGTATYEQYF. The CDR3 DNA sequence: TGTGCCATCAGCGGGACAGCGACCTACGAGCAGTACTTC.

This clonotype came up many times. The chain links TRBV7-8 to TRBJ1-1; 9 bases match TRBD1. Germline-derived CDR1 and CDR2 are SGHVS and FQNEAQ. The V segment lost 3 bases and the J segment 6 bases; nucleotides outside the gene matches: 8. The CDR3 length is 15 residues. The CDR3 loop reads CASSFRGQGVAEAFF. CDR3 DNA: TGTGCCAGCAGCTTCAGGGGACAGGGAGTCGCTGAAGCTTTCTTT.

In this sample, this clonotype turned up many times. The rearrangement uses TRBV19 and TRBJ2-3; 7 bases agree with TRBD1. Germline V gene lookup returns CDR1 LNHDA and CDR2 SQIVND (reference sequence). V lost 4 bases and J lost 2; bases outside the gene matches: 6. The CDR3 is 15 amino acids. DNA for the CDR3: TGTGCCAGTAGTACAATCGACAGGGACACAGATACGCAGTATTTT. Its protein is CASSTIDRDTDTQYF.

This clonotype was detected a few times. This chain connects TRBV12-3 or TRBV12-4 to TRBJ1-1; D remains unclear. This CDR3 contains 13 residues. The V and J ends lost 6 bases and 8 bases respectively, with 16 bases between them. CDR3 in DNA: TGTGCCAGCAGCCTCGCCGAGGGCGAGGAAGCTTTCTTT. The encoded protein is CASSLAEGEEAFF.

V usage is TRBV24-1 and J usage is TRBJ2-7, with D maybe TRBD1 (5 bases). CDR1 is KGHDR, CDR2 SFDVKD, per germline. This CDR3 contains 15 residues. Trimming took 3 bases from V and 6 from J, leaving 17 bases between them. CDR3: CATSDNEGAYVEQYF. The DNA of the CDR3 is TGTGCCACCAGTGATAACGAAGGGGCCTATGTCGAGCAGTACTTC.

This clonotype was seen many times. This chain links TRBV9 with TRBJ1-5; tentatively, D is TRBD1 (6 bases). The V gene lost 4 bases and the J gene lost 1 base, with 15 bases spanning the gap. This CDR3 spans 16 amino acids. Germline-derived CDR1 and CDR2 are SGDLS and YYNGEE. This CDR3 is CASSSSGGPSNQPQHF. CDR3 DNA sequence: TGTGCCAGCAGCTCCTCGGGGGGGCCAAGCAATCAGCCCCAGCATTTT.